This is a list of T cell receptor beta chains from one sample in a study of blood T cell repertoires in COVID-19. Profiling relied on immunoSEQ multiplex PCR, and the TCRdb table lists in-frame clones only, not all of them. The data contain tens of thousands of clones, less than 90% of them singletons. What was sequenced was peripheral blood. All receptors derive from a man at least 80 years old with COVID-19, enrolled during active disease. The CDR3 runs from the conserved cysteine through the conserved F or W.

v_call cdr3_aa
TRBV4-1 CASSQSESSGNTIYF
TRBV15 CATSREPQGRETQYF
TRBV10-2 CASSPPRGGRNEKLFF
TRBV3-1/TRBV3-2 CASSQSPSGQGKGGYTF
TRBV12-5 CATSLTGMNTEAFF
TRBV29-1 CSVERGLVNTEAFF
TRBV4-3 CASSQGDRGSGGEKLFF
TRBV19 CASSVPGTPYQPQHF
TRBV5-4 CASSRKGDYSPLHF
TRBV5-1 CASSLEPSNTEAFF
TRBV2 CASKLGQGNTEAFF
TRBV5-1 CASSPGTPDGEKLFF
TRBV5-7 CASTACESNQPQHF
TRBV18 CASSLLEGTGELFF
TRBV5-1 CASSIRQGSSYNEQFF
TRBV9 CATNPGGGTGELFF
TRBV19 CASRPQVASNQPQHF
TRBV10-2 CASSEAGTGNSPLHF
TRBV5-1 CASSFGQGFIPYGYTF
TRBV6-5 CASRYRGSEQYF
TRBV27 CASSRWDRADQPQHF
TRBV11-2 CASSISGLAGHNEQFF
TRBV10-3 CAISPGGRGDGYTF
TRBV5-6 CASSQRAGGEPQHF
TRBV11-2 CASSPAYEKLFF
TRBV11-2 CASSLVAWGGESEAFF
TRBV12-5 CASGAMGGPETQYF
TRBV5-1 CASSLSSAGADGYTF
TRBV6-4 CASSDPSGTNTGELFF
TRBV7-9 CASSTWTGHYEQYF
TRBV29-1 CSVLTSGDTQYF
TRBV12-5 CASGPTTRQGYTF
TRBV3-1/TRBV3-2 CASSQLSQDGYTF
TRBV10-3 CAISESPANYNEQFF
TRBV3-1/TRBV3-2 CASTRNTEAFF
TRBV6-5 CASRYARSGSTYEQYF
TRBV9 CASSSGAGGTETQYF
TRBV4-2 CASSQGGQQGRSPLHF
TRBV5-1 CASSFSSNTEAFF
TRBV9 CASSPPGFLSPLHF
TRBV7-2 CASSPDSQLNTEAFF
TRBV19 CASSIIGSHNEQFF
TRBV19 CASSPGKTYNEQFF
TRBV4-2 CASSQDKPYTEAFF
TRBV29-1 CSVEGAEGYTF
TRBV2 CASSIYRTGGETQYF
TRBV19 CASSTGEIDTQYF
TRBV5-5 CASSATDSGNTIYF
TRBV12-3/TRBV12-4 CASSQGAETQYF
TRBV7-9 CASSRDSRQYNSPLHF
TRBV10-2 CASCGGRGGMRETQYF
TRBV2 CASSEQQGAGTEAFF